A single count supports the clone carrying this T cell receptor beta chain. Antigen specificity is unknown. The data belong to a study of cytomegalovirus exposure and HLA in healthy donors. Primers for the PCR totalled 60 Vbeta and 13 Jbeta. Generated by immunoSEQ multiplex PCR, the TCRdb table keeps only in-frame clones and is missing some. The sample holds about 110,000 clones; 70% are singletons and the top ten take approximately 9%. V shed 1 base, J shed 4 bases, and the junction held 6 bases outside the gene matches. Germline CDR1 is SGHTA and CDR2 is FQGTGA. The CDR3 contains 17 residues. Points from the study as a whole: For most TCR beta V segments, an earlier analysis put the productive rate at about 90% or about 30% of the time. Overall, some 160 TCR beta chains were annotated as cytomegalovirus-associated. A later analysis found that most CMV-associated TCR beta chains appeared HLA-restricted.

Donors counted as nominally healthy when sampled, yet unrecorded immune exposures were likely. The source is a man aged 25 to 40 in good health and CMV-seropositive. This sequence joins TRBV7-3 and TRBJ2-3; TRBD2 matches at 12 bases. The sequencing input was PBMCs. The CDR3 DNA reads TGTGCCAGCAGCTTAAGGGCTAGCGGGGGGGCTTCAGATACGCAGTATTTT. Amino acid sequence: CASSLRASGGASDTQYF.